A single sample is the source of the 28 T cell receptor beta chains below, sequenced in a study of blood T cell repertoires in COVID-19. TCRdb keeps only in-frame clones here, not all; method: immunoSEQ multiplex PCR. There are about 120,000 clones in the sample; just over 70% occur only once, and more than 0.8% lies in the top ten. The material sequenced was peripheral blood. These receptors were obtained from a human donor with acute or convalescent COVID-19. The donor label of this sample is uncertain.

The chain carries TRBV10-3 and TRBJ1-2; D call uncertain. CDR3 length: 16 amino acids. Trimming left V 2 bases short and J 3 bases short, with 16 bases between. Germline V gene lookup returns CDR1 ENHRY and CDR2 SYGVKD. The CDR3 region has the DNA TGTGCCATCAGTGAGCCCGGCTCGGGATACGACTATGGCTACACCTTC. As protein: CAISEPGSGYDYGYTF.

In the case of this clone: The same CDR3 also results from other DNA sequences found in this sample. The genes are TRBV7-2 and TRBJ2-7, with TRBD1 as a possible D gene (6 bases). V lost 5 bases and J lost 4, with 12 bases in between. The germline V gene encodes CDR1 SGHTA and CDR2 FQGNSA. CDR3 length: 13 residues. Written as DNA, the CDR3 is TGTGCCAGCAGCCCAAGGACAGATTACGAGCAGTACGTC. Protein product: CASSPRTDYEQYV.

The rearrangement links TRBV7-9 to TRBJ2-1; the D gene is possibly TRBD1 (6 bases). The germline V gene has CDR1 SEHNR and CDR2 FQNEAQ (reference sequence). The CDR3 extends over 13 amino acids. V was trimmed by 8 bases and J by 4 bases, leaving 12 bases between them. The CDR3 nucleotides read TGTGCCAGCTCAGGACAGCGATACAATGAGCAGTTCTTC. Translation: CASSGQRYNEQFF.

This clone was recorded only once. The chain employs TRBV7-8 and TRBJ2-7; D may be TRBD2 (5 bases). Trimming cost V 0 bases and J 1 base, with 7 bases left between them. The CDR3 is 14 residues long. Germline values: CDR1 SGHVS, CDR2 FQNEAQ. The CDR3 is CASSLAGSSYEQYV. The CDR3 nucleotides are TGTGCCAGCAGCTTAGCGGGGAGTTCCTACGAGCAGTACGTC.

The V gene is TRBV19, the J gene TRBJ1-2, with 8 positions matching TRBD1. J was trimmed by 6 bases and V by 7 bases; bases with no gene match: 13. The CDR3 is made up of 15 amino acids. Looked up from germline, CDR1 is LNHDA and CDR2 is SQIVND (reference sequence). In nucleotides, the CDR3 is TGTGCCAGTATCGCGACAGGGGCGGATTCAAATGGCTACACCTTC. This codes for CASIATGADSNGYTF.

The rearrangement links TRBV28 to TRBJ2-5; TRBD1 might be the D (6 bases). This CDR3 contains 13 residues. Germline lookup yields CDR1 MDHEN and CDR2 SYDVKM. The V and J ends lost 5 bases and 5 bases respectively, with 12 bases between them. The CDR3 DNA sequence: TGTGCCAGCAGTCCAGGGGATAGGGAGACCCAGTACTTC. Its translation: CASSPGDRETQYF.

The chain uses TRBV7-3 and TRBJ1-2, with TRBD1 as a possible D gene (5 bases). Per the germline V gene, CDR1 is SGHTA and CDR2 is FQGTGA. CDR3 length: 15 residues. V was shortened by 2 bases and J by 4 bases, with 14 bases between the two germline ends. CDR3 protein: CASSLAGGGFYGYTF. The CDR3, as DNA: TGTGCCAGCAGCTTAGCAGGCGGGGGTTTCTATGGCTACACCTTC. The whole variable domain, remainder taken from reference TRBV7-3 and TRBJ1-2, is GAGVSQTPSNKVTEKGKYVELRCDPISGHTALYWYRQSLGQGPEFLIYFQGTGAADDSGLPNDRFFAVRPEGSVSTLKIQRTERGDSAVYLCASSLAGGGFYGYTFGSGTRLTVV.

V and J are TRBV5-1 and TRBJ2-3; D call uncertain. Trimming removed 4 bases at V and 6 bases at J, with 9 bases between. The CDR3 has 12 residues. Germline CDR1 reads SGHRS; CDR2 reads YFSETQ. CDR3 sequence reads: CASSPPADTQYF. CDR3 DNA: TGCGCCAGCAGCCCCCCCGCGGATACGCAGTATTTT.

The chain couples TRBV6-5 to TRBJ1-1; D may be TRBD1 (5 bases). The CDR3 runs 14 residues. The ends were cut back, 7 bases at V and 1 base at J, with 13 bases in the middle. Germline V gives CDR1 MNHEY, CDR2 SVGAGI. CDR3 coding DNA: TGTGCCAGCATGCCGCCCAGGGCGAACACTGAAGCTTTCTTT. Translated, it gives CASMPPRANTEAFF.

V gene TRBV24-1 combines with J gene TRBJ1-2; D remains unclear. This CDR3 has 13 residues. V gave up 4 bases and J gave up 5 bases, with 10 bases separating them. Looked up from germline, CDR1 is KGHDR and CDR2 is SFDVKD. The CDR3 protein is CATSESGRYGYTF. CDR3 in DNA: TGTGCCACCAGTGAATCAGGAAGATATGGCTACACCTTC.

In this sample, this clone turned up once. CDR3 sequence: CASTNRDRGRFGANVLTF. The DNA for the CDR3 is TGCGCCAGCACGAACCGGGACAGGGGGCGGTTTGGGGCCAACGTCCTGACTTTC. The chain uses TRBV5-1 and TRBJ2-6; TRBD1 matches 12 bases. Unmatched junction bases numbered 10, after V lost 6 bases and J lost 3 bases. The length of the CDR3 is 18 residues. Germline V gene data show CDR1 as SGHRS and CDR2 as YFSETQ.

Turning to this clone: A junction end diverges from the germline sequence, so it may reflect a read error. This chain joins TRBV9 and TRBJ1-4, with 11 bases aligning to TRBD1. In germline, CDR1 is SGDLS, CDR2 YYNGEE. The CDR3 covers 14 residues. The CDR3 DNA follows: TGTGCCCGCAGCCCGGGACAGGGGGGGGAAAAACTGTTTTTT. It translates to CARSPGQGGEKLFF.

The chain combines TRBV10-1 with TRBJ1-1; unclear D gene. Per germline, CDR1 WNHNN and CDR2 SYGVQD (reference sequence). Trimming took off 8 bases at V and 6 bases at J, with 13 bases between the two ends. CDR3 size: 12 residues. The CDR3, as DNA: TGCGCCAGCTCGGGGTTAGTGGCTGAAGCTTTCTTT. Protein: CASSGLVAEAFF.

This clone was counted many times. V and J are TRBV7-2 and TRBJ2-1; TRBD1 is a possible D gene (6 bases). This CDR3 is 16 amino acids long. Trimming removed 1 base at V and 3 bases at J, with 13 bases between. Germline assignment: CDR1 SGHTA and CDR2 FQGNSA. The chain's CDR3 is CASSLVGRGSYNEQFF. The DNA for the CDR3 is TGTGCCAGCAGCTTAGTAGGCAGGGGCAGCTACAATGAGCAGTTCTTC.

This clone was detected a few times. V gene TRBV7-3 combines with J gene TRBJ1-1; TRBD1 aligns across 8 bases. The ends lost 1 base at V and 0 bases at J; junction bases unmatched: 7. The germline CDR1 and CDR2 sequences are SGHTA and FQGTGA. This CDR3 is 17 amino acids long. This chain's CDR3 is CASSLRAGQVMNTEAFF. The CDR3 nucleotides read TGTGCCAGCAGCTTAAGAGCGGGACAGGTGATGAACACTGAAGCTTTCTTT.

The chain is built from TRBV27 and TRBJ1-1; 12 nucleotides agree with TRBD1. The length of the CDR3 is 14 residues. Looked up from germline, CDR1 is MNHEY and CDR2 is SMNVEV (reference sequence). Losses at the gene ends were 4 bases for V and 5 bases for J; bases not matched to a gene: 2. The CDR3, as DNA: TGTGCCAGCAGTTGGGGACAGGGGGCAACTGAAGCTTTCTTT. Translated: CASSWGQGATEAFF.

The CDR3: CASSFGTSGGPGETQYF. The CDR3 coding sequence is TGTGCCAGCAGCTTCGGGACTAGCGGGGGCCCCGGGGAGACCCAGTACTTC. V gene TRBV13 combines with J gene TRBJ2-5; 14 bases align to TRBD2. This CDR3 spans 17 amino acids. Germline V gives CDR1 PRHDT, CDR2 FYEKMQ (reference sequence). J was trimmed by 5 bases and V by 3 bases; bases with no gene match: 8.

The chain carries TRBV7-9 and TRBJ1-3; TRBD1 is a possible D gene (5 bases). The germline CDR1 and CDR2 sequences are SEHNR and FQNEAQ (reference sequence). Trimming cost V 7 bases and J 0 bases, with 13 bases left between them. This CDR3 is 15 amino acids long. CDR3 nucleotides: TGTGCCAGCATGGGGGGTTCACACTCTGGAAACACCATATATTTT. Protein sequence: CASMGGSHSGNTIYF. Drawing the rest from reference TRBV7-9 and TRBJ1-3, the complete variable domain is DTGVSQNPRHKITKRGQNVTFRCDPISEHNRLYWYRQTLGQGPEFLTYFQNEAQLEKSRLLSDRFSAERPKGSFSTLEIQRTEQGDSAMYLCASMGGSHSGNTIYFGEGSWLTVV.

Only one count was recorded for this clone. The chain carries TRBV9 and TRBJ1-5; TRBD1 agrees at 7 bases. CDR3 length: 16 residues. CDR1 and CDR2 (germline): SGDLS, YYNGEE. Trimming took 0 bases from V and 8 from J; bases not matched to a gene: 11. For the CDR3, the DNA is TGTGCCAGCAGCGTAGGTACAGGGGCTGCCAGGGAGCCCCAGCATTTT. It is translated as CASSVGTGAAREPQHF.

This clone is medium-sized (0.01 to 0.1%) in the sample. The chain combines TRBV19 with TRBJ1-1; possible D gene TRBD1, 6 bases. V lost 6 bases and J lost 4, with 18 bases in between. Germline-derived CDR1 and CDR2 are LNHDA and SQIVND (reference sequence). CDR3 length: 15 amino acids. The CDR3 coding sequence is TGTGCCAGTAGCCTCCGGGACATAGTAAGCACTGAAGCTTTCTTT. This sequence encodes CASSLRDIVSTEAFF.

The chain couples TRBV7-9 to TRBJ2-1; 7 bases line up with TRBD2. The germline gives CDR1 SEHNR, CDR2 FQNEAQ (reference sequence). The CDR3 is made up of 17 amino acids. J lost 2 bases, V lost 5 bases, and 12 bases had no gene match. The CDR3 here is CASSRYEGLAAYNEQFF. CDR3 bases: TGTGCCAGCAGCCGATACGAGGGGCTAGCGGCCTACAATGAGCAGTTCTTC.

This clone was recorded a few times. CDR3 amino acids: CASSIDNLRNAGGFSYEQYV. CDR3 sequence (DNA): TGTGCCAGTAGTATAGATAATTTAAGGAATGCGGGGGGGTTCTCCTACGAGCAGTACGTC. This chain joins TRBV19 and TRBJ2-7; 9 positions match TRBD2. Germline V gives CDR1 LNHDA, CDR2 SQIVND (reference sequence). The CDR3 has 20 amino acids. V gave up 0 bases and J gave up 0 bases; unmatched junction bases: 15.

The V gene is TRBV9, the J gene TRBJ1-6; 8 bases fit TRBD1. J gave up 7 bases and V 0 bases, and 3 bases lay outside the gene matches. This CDR3 contains 15 residues. Germline loops: CDR1 SGDLS, CDR2 YYNGEE. In DNA, the CDR3 is TGTGCCAGCAGCGTAGGAGACAGGGGAAATTCACCCCTCCACTTT. It codes for CASSVGDRGNSPLHF.

This sequence joins TRBV4-2 and TRBJ1-2, with TRBD1 as a possible D gene (5 bases). Deletions cut 0 bases from V and 2 bases from J, with 13 bases between. Germline CDR1 is LGHNA and CDR2 is YNFKEQ. This CDR3 comprises 16 residues. CDR3 nucleotides: TGTGCCAGCAGCCAAGATTGGGCAGGGATGAACTATGGCTACACCTTC. Amino acids: CASSQDWAGMNYGYTF.

Only a few counts were recorded for this clone. This chain links TRBV9 with TRBJ1-5; a possible D gene is TRBD1 (5 bases). V was clipped by 3 bases and J by 8 bases, with 12 bases between them. Germline loops: CDR1 SGDLS, CDR2 YYNGEE. This CDR3 contains 13 residues. CDR3 in amino acids: CASSEGAREPQHF. In DNA, the CDR3 is TGTGCCAGCAGCGAAGGGGCTAGGGAGCCCCAGCATTTT. Supplemented by reference TRBV9 and TRBJ1-5, the full variable domain reads DSGVTQTPKHLITATGQRVTLRCSPRSGDLSVYWYQQSLDQGLQFLIQYYNGEERAKGNILERFSAQQFPDLHSELNLSSLELGDSALYFCASSEGAREPQHFGDGTRLSIL.

The sample holds a few counts of this clone. CDR3 DNA sequence: TGTGCCAGCTCACCAATAACAGCAGCTAACTATGGCTACACCTTC. It yields the protein CASSPITAANYGYTF. The chain carries TRBV18 and TRBJ1-2; no clear D. V lost 2 bases, J lost 0 bases, and 10 bases lay in between. CDR1 is KGHSH, CDR2 LQKENI, per germline. The CDR3 covers 15 residues.

The V call is TRBV19, the J call TRBJ2-1, with 9 bases that match TRBD2. The ends lost 9 bases at V and 2 bases at J; junction bases unmatched: 5. CDR1 and CDR2 (germline): LNHDA, SQIVND (reference sequence). This CDR3 region has 14 residues. The CDR3 region is CASGTSLTYNEQFF. CDR3 nucleotides: TGTGCCAGCGGGACTAGCCTCACCTACAATGAGCAGTTCTTC.

This clone was observed a single time. V is TRBV6-5 and J is TRBJ2-1; TRBD1 aligns across 7 bases. CDR3 size: 15 residues. J lost 0 bases, V lost 5 bases, and 4 bases had no gene match. Germline CDR1 reads MNHEY; CDR2 reads SVGAGI. This CDR3 is CASSRQGFSYNEQFF. The DNA of the CDR3 is TGTGCCAGCAGTAGACAGGGATTCTCCTACAATGAGCAGTTCTTC.